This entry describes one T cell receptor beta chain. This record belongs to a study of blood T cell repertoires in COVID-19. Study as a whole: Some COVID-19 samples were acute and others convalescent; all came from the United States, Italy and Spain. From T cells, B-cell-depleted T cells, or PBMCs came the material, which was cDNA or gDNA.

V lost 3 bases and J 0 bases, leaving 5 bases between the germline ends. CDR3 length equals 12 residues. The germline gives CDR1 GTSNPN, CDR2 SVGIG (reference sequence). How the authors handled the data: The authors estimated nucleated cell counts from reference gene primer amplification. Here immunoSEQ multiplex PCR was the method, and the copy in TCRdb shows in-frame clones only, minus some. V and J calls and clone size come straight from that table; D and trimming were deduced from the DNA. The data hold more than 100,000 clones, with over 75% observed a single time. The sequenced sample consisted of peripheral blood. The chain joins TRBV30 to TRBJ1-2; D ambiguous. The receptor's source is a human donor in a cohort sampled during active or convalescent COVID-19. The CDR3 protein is CAWSGSNYGYTF. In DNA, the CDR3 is TGTGCCTGGAGCGGGTCTAACTATGGCTACACCTTC. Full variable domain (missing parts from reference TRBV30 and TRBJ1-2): SQTIHQWPATLVQPVGSPLSLECTVEGTSNPNLYWYRQAAGRGLQLLFYSVGIGQISSEVPQNLSASRPQDRQFILSSKKLLLSDSGFYLCAWSGSNYGYTFGSGTRLTVV.